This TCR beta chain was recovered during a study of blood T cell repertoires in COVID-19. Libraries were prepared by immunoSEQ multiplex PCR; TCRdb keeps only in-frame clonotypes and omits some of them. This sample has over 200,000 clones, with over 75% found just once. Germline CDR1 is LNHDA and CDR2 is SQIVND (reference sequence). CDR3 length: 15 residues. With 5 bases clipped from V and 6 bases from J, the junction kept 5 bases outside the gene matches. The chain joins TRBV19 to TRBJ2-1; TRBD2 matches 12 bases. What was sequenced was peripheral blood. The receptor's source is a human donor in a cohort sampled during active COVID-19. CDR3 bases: TGTGCCAGTAGTCCTAGCGGGAGGGCCTTCAATGAGCAGTTCTTC. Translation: CASSPSGRAFNEQFF.